The 13 T cell receptor beta chains below were found in one sample sequenced in a study of blood T cell repertoires in COVID-19. The protocol was immunoSEQ multiplex PCR, while the TCRdb copy is restricted to in-frame clones and leaves out a portion. The sample has fewer than 200,000 clones; 74% are singletons. The sequenced sample consisted of peripheral blood. Every receptor here comes from a woman at least 80 years old with acute or convalescent COVID-19.

This clone was counted at least ten times. The V call is TRBV4-3, the J call TRBJ1-6; 8 nucleotides agree with TRBD1. The CDR3 length is 16 residues. The germline V gene encodes CDR1 LGHNA and CDR2 YSLEER. V lost 0 bases to trimming and J lost 7 bases; unmatched junction nucleotides: 5. The CDR3: CASSQETGVRNSPLHF. The DNA for the CDR3 is TGCGCCAGCAGCCAAGAGACAGGGGTGCGGAATTCACCCCTCCACTTT.

This clone appeared once. The chain joins TRBV3-1 (or the pseudogene TRBV3-2) to TRBJ1-4; TRBD1 matches 7 bases. V dropped 4 bases and J dropped 4; count of bases not matched to a gene: 3. The CDR3 runs to 14 residues. CDR1 is LGHDT and CDR2 is YNNKEL in the germline V gene (reference sequence). The CDR3 loop reads CASSRRDSNEKLFF. CDR3 nucleotide sequence: TGTGCCAGCAGCCGCAGGGACAGTAATGAAAAACTGTTTTTT.

V gene TRBV14 combines with J gene TRBJ2-1; D is unclear. V was clipped by 4 bases and J by 6 bases, with 16 bases between them. This CDR3 is 15 amino acids long. CDR1 and CDR2 (germline): SGHDN, FVKESK. The CDR3 nucleotides read TGTGCCAGCAGCCCAGCTGGCGGAAGAGGCAATGAGCAGTTCTTC. Its translation: CASSPAGGRGNEQFF. Complete variable domain (other parts from reference TRBV14 and TRBJ2-1): EAGVTQFPSHSVIEKGQTVTLRCDPISGHDNLYWYRRVMGKEIKFLLHFVKESKQDESGMPNNRFLAERTGGTYSTLKVQPAELEDSGVYFCASSPAGGRGNEQFFGPGTRLTVL.

The chain has TRBV21-1 and TRBJ2-1; the table calls TRBD2, which could not be checked here. TRBV21-1 is a pseudogene locus. The length of the CDR3 is 15 residues. CDR3 coding DNA: TGTGCCAGCAGCAAAAGACTAGCGGGAACCAATGAGCAGTTCTTC. It codes for CASSKRLAGTNEQFF.

The chain combines TRBV19 with TRBJ1-2; 9 positions match TRBD1. With V trimmed by 5 bases and J by 10 bases, 8 bases remained unmatched. This CDR3 spans 13 amino acids. Germline values: CDR1 LNHDA, CDR2 SQIVND (reference sequence). The CDR3 DNA reads as TGTGCCAGTAGTCCCACAGGGGGCAGGGACTACACCTTC. Its translation: CASSPTGGRDYTF.

The V gene is TRBV29-1, the J gene TRBJ2-7; D might be TRBD1 (6 bases). The V gene's germline CDR1 is SQVTM and CDR2 ANQGSEA. The CDR3 has 16 residues. V dropped 1 base and J dropped 3 bases, with 19 bases sitting between them. CDR3 nucleotide sequence: TGCAGCGTTGAAGCCCGCACAGGGTTGGGACACTACGAGCAGTACTTC. Translation: CSVEARTGLGHYEQYF.

The sample holds one count of this clone. The V and J genes are TRBV5-4 and TRBJ1-2; D is unclear. Germline CDR1 is SGHNT and CDR2 is YYREEE (reference sequence). This CDR3 region has 14 residues. V gave up 4 bases and J gave up 2 bases, with 12 bases separating them. CDR3 coding DNA: TGTGCCAGCAGCCAACCCGGAGCAAACTATGGCTACACCTTC. As protein: CASSQPGANYGYTF. Combining the CDR3 with reference TRBV5-4 and TRBJ1-2 gives the whole variable domain ETGVTQSPTHLIKTRGQQVTLRCSSQSGHNTVSWYQQALGQGPQFIFQYYREEENGRGNFPPRFSGLQFPNYSSELNVNALELDDSALYLCASSQPGANYGYTFGSGTRLTVV.

The CDR3 DNA reads as TGTGCCAGCACCTTAAATTCCAGGGCCCAGTACTTC. It yields the protein CASTLNSRAQYF. The chain joins TRBV28 to TRBJ2-5; possibly TRBD1 for D (5 bases). V shed 7 bases and J shed 9 bases, with 15 bases lying between them. CDR3 length equals 12 residues. Looked up from germline, CDR1 is MDHEN and CDR2 is SYDVKM.

The chain has TRBV27 and TRBJ2-3; TRBD2 is a possible D gene (6 bases). Germline V CDR1 and CDR2: MNHEY, SMNVEV (reference sequence). The germline V and J ends were trimmed by 6 bases and 4 bases, with 14 bases remaining between them. There are 14 residues in the CDR3. DNA for the CDR3: TGTGCCAGCAGCTTGGAGGGGCTTTCAGATACGCAGTATTTT. It codes for CASSLEGLSDTQYF.

This clone was detected only a few times. This chain links TRBV2 with TRBJ1-5, with a possible D match to TRBD1 (5 bases). CDR3 length equals 16 residues. Germline CDR1 reads SNHLY; CDR2 reads FYNNEI. Trimming pared 4 bases from V and 2 bases from J, leaving 15 bases between. CDR3 coding DNA: TGTGCCAGCAGTGCGTCGCGGGGGATGGGCAATCAGCCCCAGCATTTT. Protein sequence: CASSASRGMGNQPQHF.

The chain employs TRBV30 and TRBJ2-5, with a tentative D call TRBD2 (5 bases). The CDR3 runs 14 residues. V was pared by 3 bases and J by 4 bases, with 15 bases between. The germline CDR1 and CDR2 sequences are GTSNPN and SVGIG (reference sequence). CDR3 in DNA: TGTGCCTGGAGATCTATATTCGGAGGAGAGACCCAGTACTTC. Translated, it gives CAWRSIFGGETQYF.

With respect to this clone: Sequence at one end of the junction differs from germline and may be a read error. This chain uses TRBV19 with TRBJ2-1; a weak D match, TRBD2 (6 bases). The length of the CDR3 is 12 residues. Germline CDR1 is LNHDA and CDR2 is SQIVND (reference sequence). CDR3 nucleotides: TGTGCCAGTAGTATGGACTACAGTGAGCAGTTCTTC. As protein: CASSMDYSEQFF.

This chain connects TRBV5-1 to TRBJ1-2; tentatively, D is TRBD1 (6 bases). The germline gives CDR1 SGHRS, CDR2 YFSETQ. V shed 2 bases and J shed 6 bases, with 11 bases lying between them. This CDR3 region has 13 residues. The CDR3 loop is CASSLNRVNGYTF. The DNA for the CDR3 is TGCGCCAGCAGCTTAAACAGGGTTAATGGCTACACCTTC.